This T cell receptor beta chain originates from a study of identifying expanded T cells in peripheral blood. The CDR3 is 15 amino acids. Trimming took off 5 bases at V and 3 bases at J, with 18 bases between the two ends. CDR1 and CDR2 (germline): SGHRS, YFSETQ. The protocol was immunoSEQ multiplex PCR, while the TCRdb copy is restricted to in-frame clones and leaves out a portion. The repertoire has about 78,000 clones, 80% to 90% of them found once; the top ten carry 15% to 20%. This TCR was recovered from a person aged 18 to 69 in good health. Material: blood. This rearrangement joins TRBV5-1 to TRBJ2-7; TRBD2 might be the D (6 bases). The chain's CDR3 is CASSFSGVGFYEQYF. The CDR3 DNA follows: TGCGCCAGCAGTTTCTCGGGGGTGGGGTTCTACGAGCAGTACTTC.